The 19 T cell receptor beta chains reported below all come from one sample, sequenced in a study of cytomegalovirus exposure and HLA in healthy donors. TCRdb keeps only in-frame clones here, not all; method: immunoSEQ multiplex PCR. Here the sample spans about 100,000 clones, about 85% being singletons. The sample comprised PBMCs. Receptors were obtained from a woman aged 18-29 years in good health and CMV-seronegative.

Notes on this clone: Germline and junction disagree at one end, which may indicate a read error. V usage is TRBV19 and J usage is TRBJ1-2; TRBD1 aligns across 8 bases. Germline CDR1 LNHDA, CDR2 SQIVND (reference sequence). CDR3 length: 14 residues. This chain's CDR3 is CASSILSGGYGYTF. The CDR3, as DNA: TGTGCCAGTAGTATATTATCAGGGGGCTATGGCTACACTTTC.

This clone has a single count. The chain has TRBV5-6 and TRBJ2-3, with 10 bases identical to TRBD2. Germline V lookup: CDR1 SGHDT, CDR2 YYEEEE. CDR3 size: 18 residues. Germline trimming cut 0 bases from V and 2 bases from J; bases unmatched to any gene: 9. For the CDR3, the DNA is TGTGCCAGCAGCTTGGAATGGGCTAGCGGGGGCCCCACAGATACGCAGTATTTT. It codes for CASSLEWASGGPTDTQYF.

J is TRBJ2-1 and V is TRBV30; TRBD1 matches 7 bases. CDR3 length equals 16 residues. Germline CDR1 is GTSNPN and CDR2 is SVGIG (reference sequence). Trimming took 0 bases from V and 4 from J; bases not matched to a gene: 9. The CDR3 sequence is CAWSVRGPAIYNEQFF. CDR3 sequence (DNA): TGTGCCTGGAGTGTAAGGGGGCCCGCAATTTACAATGAGCAGTTCTTC.

V and J are TRBV30 and TRBJ1-2; D is possibly TRBD1 (6 bases). Germline assignment: CDR1 GTSNPN and CDR2 SVGIG (reference sequence). The germline V and J ends were trimmed by 2 bases and 3 bases, with 10 bases remaining between them. This CDR3 region has 13 residues. CDR3 sequence (DNA): TGTGCCTGGAGTAGACAGGTGTACTATGGCTACACCTTC. Its translation is CAWSRQVYYGYTF.

The genes are TRBV6-5 and TRBJ1-4; D unclear. The V end lost 4 bases, the J end lost 3 bases, and 12 bases lay between the germline ends. Germline V lookup: CDR1 MNHEY, CDR2 SVGAGI. This CDR3 comprises 15 residues. The CDR3 DNA reads as TGTGCCAGCAGTTTGATTGGGCCCCCTAATGAAAAACTGTTTTTT. This gives the protein CASSLIGPPNEKLFF.

The V and J genes are TRBV18 and TRBJ1-2, with D possibly matching TRBD1 (5 bases). With 3 bases removed from V and 0 bases from J, the gap between germline ends came to 17 bases. CDR1 is KGHSH and CDR2 is LQKENI in the germline V gene. The CDR3 length is 17 residues. For the CDR3, the DNA is TGTGCCAGCTCACCTGGGGCACAATCCCCAACTAACTATGGCTACACCTTC. Translated: CASSPGAQSPTNYGYTF.

The gene calls are TRBV28 and TRBJ1-5, with 7 positions matching TRBD1. The CDR3 runs to 15 residues. Germline loops: CDR1 MDHEN, CDR2 SYDVKM. The V segment lost 5 bases and the J segment 3 bases; nucleotides outside the gene matches: 7. CDR3 in amino acids: CASSPTGTFNQPQHF. CDR3 bases: TGTGCCAGCAGTCCGACAGGGACCTTCAATCAGCCCCAGCATTTT.

The J gene is TRBJ1-1, the V gene TRBV6-1; maybe TRBD1 (5 bases). Germline lookup yields CDR1 MNHNS and CDR2 SASEGT. The ends were cut back, 2 bases at V and 0 bases at J, with 10 bases in the middle. The CDR3 loop spans 15 amino acids. The CDR3 loop is CASSEPQQVNTEAFF. CDR3 sequence (DNA): TGTGCCAGCAGTGAACCCCAACAGGTGAACACTGAAGCTTTCTTT.

V gene TRBV7-3 combines with J gene TRBJ2-7; 8 nucleotides align to TRBD1. The J segment lost 5 bases and the V segment lost 0 bases, leaving 3 bases of the junction unmatched. The CDR3 runs 14 residues. Looked up from germline, CDR1 is SGHTA and CDR2 is FQGTGA. The DNA for the CDR3 is TGTGCCAGCAGCTTAACGACAGGGGCCAACGAGCAGTACTTC. Its translation is CASSLTTGANEQYF. Full variable domain (outside the CDR3, taken from reference TRBV7-3 and TRBJ2-7): GAGVSQTPSNKVTEKGKYVELRCDPISGHTALYWYRQSLGQGPEFLIYFQGTGAADDSGLPNDRFFAVRPEGSVSTLKIQRTERGDSAVYLCASSLTTGANEQYFGPGTRLTVT.

The chain links TRBV6-1 to TRBJ1-4; the D is unclear. The CDR3 has 13 residues. Trimming took 2 bases from V and 8 from J, leaving 9 bases between them. Per germline, CDR1 MNHNS and CDR2 SASEGT. The CDR3 nucleotides read TGTGCCAGCAGTGAATATCCCCTGGAAAAACTGTTTTTT. Translation: CASSEYPLEKLFF.

V and J are TRBV18 and TRBJ2-7, with D perhaps matching TRBD2 (6 bases). The germline gives CDR1 KGHSH, CDR2 LQKENI. The CDR3 totals 16 residues. The V gene lost 0 bases and the J gene lost 3 bases, with 15 bases spanning the gap. The CDR3 reads CASSPPWSAGFYEQYF. The CDR3 nucleotides are TGTGCCAGCTCACCACCGTGGAGTGCGGGGTTCTACGAGCAGTACTTC.

The chain couples TRBV4-1 to TRBJ2-2, with a possible D match to TRBD2 (5 bases). Germline-derived CDR1 and CDR2 are MGHRA and YSYEKL. Trimming cost V 10 bases and J 2 bases, with 17 bases left between them. This CDR3 has 15 amino acids. The CDR3: CATRTEEANTGELFF. In nucleotides, the CDR3 is TGCGCCACTCGCACGGAGGAAGCAAACACCGGGGAGCTGTTTTTT.

The chain couples TRBV27 to TRBJ1-2; D is possibly TRBD1 (6 bases). Trimming removed 3 bases from V and 6 bases from J, with 11 bases in between. Germline CDR1 and CDR2: MNHEY and SMNVEV (reference sequence). CDR3 size: 13 residues. The CDR3 nucleotides read TGTGCCAGCAGTTTTTCAGGGGTTGATGGCTACACCTTC. Protein sequence: CASSFSGVDGYTF.

In its sample, this clone was seen many times. The chain carries TRBV6-4 and TRBJ2-2; D is uncertain. The V gene's germline CDR1 is MRHNA and CDR2 SNTAGT. V shed 2 bases and J shed 4 bases, with 5 bases lying between them. The CDR3 consists of 13 residues. The chain's CDR3 is CASSDSATGELFF. The CDR3, as DNA: TGTGCCAGCAGTGACAGCGCCACCGGGGAGCTGTTTTTT.

In its sample, this clone was seen once. This sequence joins TRBV6-1 and TRBJ2-3; tentatively, D is TRBD2 (5 bases). This CDR3 has 15 residues. The V end lost 3 bases, the J end lost 2 bases, and 12 bases lay between the germline ends. Germline V gene data show CDR1 as MNHNS and CDR2 as SASEGT. The CDR3 sequence is CASSDGGANTDTQYF. In DNA, the CDR3 is TGTGCCAGCAGTGACGGAGGCGCTAACACAGATACGCAGTATTTT.

The chain recombines TRBV27 with TRBJ2-7; D is perhaps TRBD1 (6 bases). Germline V gene data show CDR1 as MNHEY and CDR2 as SMNVEV (reference sequence). V lost 2 bases and J 5 bases, leaving 13 bases between the germline ends. This CDR3 region has 14 residues. Here the CDR3 reads CASSLKSGDHEQYF. CDR3 coding DNA: TGTGCCAGCAGTTTAAAGTCAGGGGACCACGAGCAGTACTTC.

This clone was observed a handful of times. V and J are TRBV4-1 and TRBJ2-7, with TRBD2 matching over 9 bases. Germline lookup yields CDR1 MGHRA and CDR2 YSYEKL. CDR3 length: 17 amino acids. V was clipped by 1 base and J by 2 bases; unmatched bases: 9. The CDR3 nucleotides are TGCGCCAGCAGCCAAGGGGACGGACTAGCGTCTACCTACGAGCAGTACTTC. Protein product: CASSQGDGLASTYEQYF.

V is TRBV5-7 and J is TRBJ2-5; D not resolved. TRBV5-7 is reported as an ORF; its role is uncertain. V dropped 2 bases and J dropped 2 bases, with 10 bases sitting between them. The CDR3 covers 14 residues. CDR3 sequence (DNA): TGTGCCAGCAGCTTCATGGGCTTTCAAGAGACCCAGTACTTC. Protein sequence: CASSFMGFQETQYF.

This clone has a single count. This sequence joins TRBV2 and TRBJ2-3; D gene ambiguous. Trimming removed 2 bases from V and 2 bases from J, with 5 bases in between. CDR1 is SNHLY and CDR2 is FYNNEI in the germline V gene. The CDR3 runs to 13 residues. The CDR3 spells CASSEPITDTQYF. The CDR3 DNA sequence: TGTGCCAGCAGTGAACCAATCACAGATACGCAGTATTTT. Full variable domain (rest looked up from reference TRBV2 and TRBJ2-3): EPEVTQTPSHQVTQMGQEVILRCVPISNHLYFYWYRQILGQKVEFLVSFYNNEISEKSEIFDDQFSVERPDGSNFTLKIRSTKLEDSAMYFCASSEPITDTQYFGPGTRLTVL.